This T cell receptor beta chain was recorded in a study of cytomegalovirus exposure and HLA in healthy donors (dated 2017 in TCRdb). Study-level background: An earlier analysis of 550 to 700 of the donors reported about 290 Gb of sequence data and approximately 110 million unique TCR beta sequences from some 180 million T cells. Genome-wide SNP genotypes for about 65% of the roughly 670 donors were used in a later genetic analysis, which treated that subset as a discovery cohort. On average, around 200,000 unique TCR beta nucleotide sequences were sequenced per donor among 398 genotyped donors of the cohort, with 15% to 20% of those sequences being non-productive. High-throughput TCR immunosequencing, statistical association of individual TCRs with disease status, and machine learning were combined to predict cytomegalovirus infection status. The T cell repertoires of 666 subjects were profiled by immunosequencing and related to cytomegalovirus serostatus. Rather than drawing on any new phenotypic data, the later analysis identified candidate immune exposures from TCR beta sequences and the way those sequences occurred across donors. In addition to the first cohort of around 670 subjects, a separate validation cohort of 120 different subjects was used. To study patterns of TCR occurrence, a later analysis re-analyzed previously published TCR beta repertoires from several hundred donors and added high-resolution HLA genotyping. Alongside the repertoire data, information on donor age, sex, ethnicity and CMV serostatus was compiled. Both class I and class II loci were covered by HLA typing, at four-digit resolution. Of the roughly 400 genotyped donors, over 70% fell in the genetic ancestry cluster associated with self-reported Caucasian donors. Every repertoire in the discovery cohort had been generated on one and the same sequencing platform. The number of typed donors differed by locus: about 620-640 for A, B, C, DRB1 and DQB1; approximately 540 for DQA1; some 590 for DPA1; and around 450 for DPB1. The study aimed to test whether signatures of past pathogen exposure could be identified by cataloging public T cell receptors. About 5 DR-DQ haplotypes were handled as single units for association and clustering, since linkage in the cohort was strong. An early release that covered approximately 600 HLA-typed donors contained about 300 gigabases of sequencing data and 70 million to 100 million unique TCR sequences. In an earlier analysis of a few hundred of the donors, high-throughput TCR beta sequencing was used to judge whether each TCR beta V gene segment behaved as functional or pseudogenic. Results and caveats for the whole study, not just this receptor: Some IMGT-functional V segments, including TRBV6-2 and TRBV6-3, could not be told apart with the 87-base-pair reads, so those segments were excluded. In this cohort, only TCR beta chains were sequenced, and detectable features were limited by the absence of alpha or paired-chain data. The study listed 164 TCR beta chains as associated with cytomegalovirus. Presence/absence analyses assumed roughly uniform sequencing depth across donors, an assumption that may not hold. CMV serostatus was the only immune exposure information available for the cohort. In a later analysis, 16,951 TCR beta sequences were associated with specific HLA alleles at a false discovery rate of 0.05. In an earlier analysis of 587 of the donors, most TCR beta V segments appeared in productive rearrangements about 90% or about 30% of the time, broadly matching IMGT annotations. In a later analysis, HLA-associated TCR beta chains showed more clonal expansion and lower generation probabilities than non-associated chains that were equally common. Because HLA typing was unavailable for some donors at each locus, only the typed subset was used in association tests. Correlated functional status among segregating V segments might be attributable to linkage disequilibrium, but an unknown experimental factor could not be ruled out. Across donors, most TCR sequences were observed very rarely, whereas some public TCRs were present in many individuals. An association between a missense DCLRE1C variant and V-gene and J-gene trimming of TCR beta chains was found in a later genetic analysis and replicated in an independent cohort. In a later analysis, TCR association rates were found to vary across HLA loci, with the most associated TCRs seen for DRB1 alleles and the fewest for HLA-C alleles. Strong co-occurrence of HLA alleles, especially DR and DQ, made assigning TCR associations to individual alleles difficult. In a later analysis, several top co-occurrence clusters were reported to appear linked to parvovirus B19, influenza, CMV and Epstein-Barr virus. According to a later genetic analysis, donors in an Asian-associated ancestry cluster had fewer N-insertions in productive TCRs than the approximately 710-donor mean. A further reported finding was that TCR beta sequences accurately predicted the HLA-A and HLA-B alleles for most subjects in the first cohort. In vitro tests confirmed that a few of the cytomegalovirus-associated TCR beta chains recognize cytomegalovirus antigens. The sequencing pipeline was judged likely to have produced a cluster of highly shared sequence variants as a technical artifact. In a later analysis, most CMV-associated TCR beta chains were found to appear HLA-restricted, with HLA associations seemingly driven largely by CMV exposure. Approximately 18 rarely observed V segments, including chromosome 9 orphons, were excluded from the earlier analysis of some 590 of the donors because counts were too low. It was suggested by the authors that the approach could potentially be generalized to other disease states and immunological phenotypes. Cytomegalovirus status was reported to be diagnosed by the classifier with high specificity and sensitivity in both the original and validation cohorts.

Receptors were amplified or captured by the immunoSEQ multiplex PCR assay. The multiplex PCR relied on a mix of 60 forward primers for TCR Vbeta segments and 13 reverse primers for TCR Jbeta segments. A multiplex PCR assay on genomic DNA amplified the CDR3 region of rearranged TCR beta genes. The Illumina HiSeq System was used to sequence the amplified TCR beta libraries as 87-base-pair reads. Per the authors' processing: Across the 670 or so repertoires, a later analysis counted approximately 75 million unique TCR beta chains, 9.5 million to 13 million of which were shared by at least two donors. Raw reads were error-corrected and collapsed into unique sequences with a nearest-neighbor algorithm that merged closely related sequences to remove PCR and sequencing errors. To assign V, D and J gene segments, CDR3 sequences were aligned to IMGT reference sequences. For a sequence to be retained, a match of at least six nucleotides was required to both a V gene segment and a J gene segment. A rearrangement was called productive if the CDR3 had no stop codons and remained in frame with V and J, and every other rearrangement was called non-productive. Following IMGT convention, CDR3 was defined as the stretch from the second conserved V-encoded cysteine up to the conserved J-encoded phenylalanine. The earlier analysis of about 530 of the donors excluded any sequence lacking an unambiguous match to a single V gene segment. In an earlier analysis of a few hundred of the donors, a V segment was called functional when productive rearrangements were above 56.7%, and segregating when the standard deviation between donors exceeded 5%. To diagnose cytomegalovirus status from the catalog of TCR beta chain sequences, a statistical classification framework was built. V and J gene assignment, in a later analysis, came from comparing TCR nucleotide sequences with IMGT/GENE-DB human TR gene sequences. The TCRdist pipeline was used in a later analysis to assign CDR3 sequences and most-parsimonious VDJ recombination scenarios. In a later analysis, every TCR beta chain was defined by the combination of its CDR3 amino acid sequence and its V-gene family, and reads without a unique V-gene family were dropped. As a way to deal with suspected cross-contamination and a sequencing artifact, a later analysis dropped approximately 590 nucleotide sequences that were highly shared and had low generation probability. For each public chain, a later analysis derived a clonal expansion index from normalized ranks of inferred template counts within each repertoire. In a later analysis, generation probabilities were computed with a VDJ recombination model fitted to out-of-frame rearrangements, and the resulting probabilities were checked against IGoR. In a later analysis, hypergeometric tests were used to score TCR-TCR, TCR-HLA and TCR-CMV co-occurrence, with a repertoire-size bias correction applied to TCR pairs. False discovery rates were estimated in a later analysis by permuting HLA or CMV assignments 20 times. A later analysis grouped co-occurring TCRs with DBSCAN, adding TCRdist sequence similarity when clustering within HLA-allele-positive subsets. For co-occurrence clustering, repertoires with fewer than 30,000 or more than 120,000 public chains were excluded, along with 5 or 6 repertoires with anomalous nucleotide sharing. This immuneACCESS table, as held by TCRdb, lists in-frame sequences with V and J called but not all clones. Of the missing ones, under half trace to an unresolved V gene in checked studies; the others have no known cause. The V and J calls and clone size are taken from that table; D and trimming were inferred from the DNA. This sample is represented by more than 200,000 clones; about 75% of them were singletons. Clones ranked in the top ten supply about 2% of the sample.

With respect to this clone: Its target antigen remains unknown. Per-nucleotide qualities are absent, and no much larger clonotype sits a single base away.

The cohort comprised approximately 700 healthy bone marrow donors. Cohort members were all nominally healthy when sampled, although unrecorded immune exposures were likely present. The donor was CMV seronegative and belonged to the group of around 400 seronegative cohort members. A peripheral blood sample was collected from each donor, and TCR beta sequencing was performed on peripheral blood mononuclear cells. The Qiagen DNeasy Blood Extraction Kit was used to extract genomic DNA from the blood cell samples. Looking up the germline V gene yields CDR1 MNHEY and CDR2 SVGAGI. The CDR3 spans 14 residues, from the cysteine through the phenylalanine. The kept DNA is CDR3 alone, 42 bases in frame from the first base. A distance of 11 bases separates the germline ends of V and J, which lose 5 bases and 1 base respectively.

The clonotype comes from a male donor in good health and CMV-seronegative. The sequencing input was PBMCs. The sequence links TRBV6-5 to TRBJ1-1; TRBD1 might be the D gene, on 5 matching bases. The base sequence is TGTGCCAGCAGTGTACCAGGGCAGAACACTGAAGCTTTCTTT. Its translation reads: CASSVPGQNTEAFF.